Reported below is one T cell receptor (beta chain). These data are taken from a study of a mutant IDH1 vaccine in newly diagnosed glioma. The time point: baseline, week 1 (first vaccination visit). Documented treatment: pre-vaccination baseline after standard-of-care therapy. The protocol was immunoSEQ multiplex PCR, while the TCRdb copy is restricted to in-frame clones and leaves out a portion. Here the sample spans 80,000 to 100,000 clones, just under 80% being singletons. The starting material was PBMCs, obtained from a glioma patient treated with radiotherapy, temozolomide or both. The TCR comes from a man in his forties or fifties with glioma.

The CDR3: CASGAAYGYTF. The CDR3 DNA reads TGTGCCAGCGGGGCAGCTTATGGCTACACCTTC. The gene calls are TRBV5-6 and TRBJ1-2; a weak D match, TRBD1 (5 bases). This CDR3 contains 11 residues. Trimming removed 7 bases from V and 5 bases from J, with 9 bases in between. Germline lookup yields CDR1 SGHDT and CDR2 YYEEEE.